This record covers a single T cell receptor beta chain. The entry originates in a study of T-cell reconstitution after alpha-beta-depleted transplantation in children. Germline V CDR1 and CDR2: SGHDT, YYEEEE. This CDR3 region has 16 residues. Trimming pared 2 bases from V and 0 bases from J, leaving 11 bases between. Preparing the TCRbeta library involved the use of unique molecular identifiers. In TCRdb, the PCR reads were re-called with MiXCR into one record per CDR3 protein. This table holds some 500,000 distinct CDR3 sequences, 15% to 20% found once. Sequenced material: PBMCs from the stem cell graft donor, taken from the stem cell graft. This clonotype was obtained from a human donor who donated a stem cell graft to a child with acute lymphoblastic leukemia. V and J are TRBV5-6 and TRBJ2-2; D not certain. In DNA, the CDR3 is TGTGCCAGCAGCTTTGGAGAGCACCCGAACACCGGGGAGCTGTTTTTT. Residues: CASSFGEHPNTGELFF. The full variable domain, its missing parts supplied by reference TRBV5-6 and TRBJ2-2, is DAGVTQSPTHLIKTRGQQVTLRCSPKSGHDTVSWYQQALGQGPQFIFQYYEEEERQRGNFPDRFSGHQFPNYSSELNVNALLLGDSALYLCASSFGEHPNTGELFFGEGSRLTVL.